This TCR beta chain was recovered during a study of CD8+ T cells in alopecia areata listed by TCRdb under 2018. For context, the study as a whole: To study T cell clonal expansion in alopecia areata, the researchers applied high-throughput TCRbeta sequencing to both the C3H/HeJ mouse model and human patients. Human TCRbeta sequencing covered scalp tissue and sorted CD4+ and CD8+ peripheral blood T cells from patchy and totalis/universalis alopecia areata patients and healthy controls. Scalp clonality was compared across normal scalp (n=4), patchy alopecia areata scalp (n=8), and alopecia totalis/universalis scalp (n=8). RNA was extracted with the PAXgene miRNA kit for fixed scalp, the miRNeasy kit for PBMCs, and the RNeasy kit for mouse skin. immunoSEQ multiplex PCR using 35 Vbeta forward primers and 13 Jbeta reverse primers was used to amplify TCRbeta CDR3 regions. The study at large found these results: Shared TCR sequences between patients were less evident than in mice, which may be partly attributable to HLA diversity in the patient population. Compared with normal scalp, lesional scalp had higher clonality and more expanded CD8+ clones, particularly in alopecia totalis/universalis, a pattern that suggests antigenic drive. Resident alphabeta T cells in normal human skin are also sequenced, complicating scalp TCR repertoire analysis, unlike mouse skin dominated by gammadelta T cells.

The CDR3 spans 13 residues, from the cysteine through the phenylalanine. Kept here is only the CDR3 DNA, which spans 39 bases and is read in frame from base 1. The germline V gene encodes CDR1 MNHEY and CDR2 SVGAGI. At the junction V is shortened by 0 bases and J by 6 bases, with 6 bases in between. CD4+ cells from four to six biomarker-study patients were further sorted into CD25+CD127- cells. Peripheral blood and lesional scalp punch biopsies were obtained from patients with alopecia areata. After PBMCs were isolated by density centrifugation and stained for CD3, CD4 and CD8, a FACSAria was used to sort CD4+ and CD8+ T cells. As part of a multicenter biomarker study, untreated alopecia areata patients were recruited. The library was made by the immunoSEQ multiplex PCR assay. To provide template for TCR sequencing, every sample had RNA extracted and reverse transcribed into cDNA. SuperScript III was used to make first-strand cDNA, primed with a 2:1 mix of oligo-dT and random hexamers. Amplification bias was assessed with a synthetic immune receptor repertoire, and residual bias was removed computationally. Turning to the authors' computational methods: Raw reads were preprocessed for error removal, and CDR3 was defined according to IMGT conventions as running from the conserved cysteine to phenylalanine. Clonality was computed as 1 minus the Shannon entropy, with the entropy normalized by log2 of the number of productive unique TCRs. Scalp TCRbeta sequences were cross-referenced with sorted blood CD4 and CD8 repertoires so that the CD4 or CD8 identity of scalp clones could be inferred. As stored in TCRdb, this immuneACCESS dataset retains in-frame rearrangements with V and J assigned. A fraction of the clones does not appear; measured against another copy, unresolved V genes explain less than half of the discrepancy, and the remainder lacks a known reason. The V and J calls and the clone size are those of that table, but D and trimming were determined from the DNA. Present in this sample are approximately 13,000 clones, 58% of which were seen just once. Clones ranked in the top ten supply roughly 3.5% of the sample.

This clone was observed a few times. Its antigen is unknown. No qualities accompany the bases; no much larger clone lies one base away. The chain employs TRBV6-5 and TRBJ2-1; the D element might be TRBD1 or TRBD2, as each aligns at 5 bases. This clonotype originated in a human donor with alopecia areata. The sequencing input was CD4+ Tregs sorted from blood. The CDR3 here reads CASSYSGVNEQFF. The bases read TGTGCCAGCAGTTACTCGGGGGTCAATGAGCAGTTCTTC.